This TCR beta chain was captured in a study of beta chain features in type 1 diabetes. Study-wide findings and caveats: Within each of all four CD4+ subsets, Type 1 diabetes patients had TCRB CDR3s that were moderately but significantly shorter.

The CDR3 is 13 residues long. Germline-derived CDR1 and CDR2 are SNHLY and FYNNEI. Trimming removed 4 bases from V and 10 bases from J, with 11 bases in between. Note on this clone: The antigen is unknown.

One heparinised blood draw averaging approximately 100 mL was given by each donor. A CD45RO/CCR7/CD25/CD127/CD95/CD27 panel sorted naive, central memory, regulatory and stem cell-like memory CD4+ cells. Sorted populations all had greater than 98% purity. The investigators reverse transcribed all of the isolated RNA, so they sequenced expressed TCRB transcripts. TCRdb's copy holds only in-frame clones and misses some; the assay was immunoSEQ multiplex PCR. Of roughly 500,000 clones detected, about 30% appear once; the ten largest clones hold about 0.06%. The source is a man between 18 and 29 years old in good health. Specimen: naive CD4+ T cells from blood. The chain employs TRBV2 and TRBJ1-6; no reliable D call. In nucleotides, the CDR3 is TGTGCCAGCAGTGGGGTGAAACTCTCACCCCTCCACTTT. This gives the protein CASSGVKLSPLHF.